This TCR beta chain was captured in a study of shared clonotypes between healthy human individuals. Study outcomes and limitations: Estimated richness was generally greater in naive than memory subsets. Despite large depth, rarefaction showed incomplete sorted-subset sequencing.

It was CD45RO-negative cells, positively selected for CCR7, that made up naive CD8 cells, with terminally differentiated effector memory CD45RA+ cells excluded. Donors were healthy HIV-negative adults without recent acute infections or vaccinations. Once extracted for a subset, genomic DNA was divided evenly among several immunoSEQ plates. Only in-frame clones appear in the TCRdb table, and some are missing; sequencing was by immunoSEQ multiplex PCR. Of about 2.1 million clones listed, about 93% are singletons. This clone occurred once. Its antigen is currently unknown. The source is a man in his late teens or twenties in good health. Some clones in this sample may be carry-over from other donors' samples. The material sequenced was naive CD8+ T cells from PBMCs.

The CDR3 DNA sequence: TGTGCCAGCACAAAGTACAATGAGCAGTTCTTC. Its translation: CASTKYNEQFF. The V and J genes are TRBV7-9 and TRBJ2-1, with D unclear. This CDR3 contains 11 residues. Per germline, CDR1 SEHNR and CDR2 FQNEAQ (reference sequence). V dropped 7 bases and J dropped 4 bases, with 5 bases sitting between them.